This TCR beta chain appears in the sequencing data of a study of CD8 T cell repertoires and HIV-1 epitope variants. Study-level information: Controls were a CMV, EBV and flu peptide pool, Ebola AY9 negative control, and no-peptide well. Epitopes were three Gag families plus Nef HW9 and YT9.

About this clone: The antigen is undetermined.

Study-wide results and limits: Of some ten antigen-specific beta clonotypes, 5 or 6 appeared to cross-react with escape variants.

Germline loops: CDR1 MDHEN, CDR2 SYDVKM. The V and J ends lost 5 bases and 3 bases, in that order; junction bases with no gene match: 14. The CDR3 runs 17 residues. TCRdb's copy holds only in-frame clones and misses some; the assay was immunoSEQ multiplex PCR. The table lists about 4,600 clones, 67% of them singletons. The V call is TRBV28, the J call TRBJ2-3, with 7 positions matching TRBD2. The receptor's source is a male donor with HIV. The sample consisted of cultured CD8+ T cells derived from PBMCs. The CDR3 sequence is CASSPTSWTSLTDTQYF. CDR3 bases: TGTGCCAGCAGTCCGACATCCTGGACTAGTTTAACAGATACGCAGTATTTT.